Listed below are T cell receptor beta chains from one sample, sequenced in a study of T cells in Graves' hyperthyroidism and ophthalmopathy. MiXCR, run by TCRdb on the multiplex PCR reads, gives a single entry per CDR3 protein. The data show about 260,000 distinct CDR3 sequences, roughly 15% seen once. Sequenced: blood. These receptors came from a woman in her late teens or twenties with Graves' ophthalmopathy. The CDR3 runs from the conserved cysteine through the conserved F or W. D genes are given only for firm matches. Size is stated for part of the rows, as once, few or many counts, or as a class when the clone is expanded.

clone_size j_call d_call v_call cdr3_nt cdr3_aa
many TRBJ1-1 - TRBV12-3/TRBV12-4 TGTGCCAGCAGTCAACAGGGCGCCCGTGGAAGTACTGAAGCTTTCTTT CASSQQGARGSTEAFF
- TRBJ2-7 TRBD2 TRBV10-3 TGTGCCACCCAAGATACTAGCGGGACCCCCTACGAGCAGTACTTC CATQDTSGTPYEQYF
many TRBJ2-2 - TRBV7-9 TGTGCCAGCAGCTCTCCGACACCGAACACCGGGGAGCTGTTTTTT CASSSPTPNTGELFF
many TRBJ2-7 - TRBV7-8 TGTGCCAGCAGCTCCCTCTCCGCCTACGAGCAGTACTTC CASSSLSAYEQYF
- TRBJ2-1 TRBD1 TRBV20-1 TGCAGTGCTTGGAGGGACAGGGGATACAATGAGCAGTTCTTC CSAWRDRGYNEQFF
many TRBJ1-1 - TRBV20-1 TGCAGTGCTAGAGGGGGCGCGGGGAACACTGAAGCTTTCTTT CSARGGAGNTEAFF
- TRBJ2-2 TRBD1 TRBV27 TGTGCCAGCAGTTCGCCGGGACAGGGGAACACCGGGGAGCTGTTTTTT CASSSPGQGNTGELFF
many TRBJ2-2 - TRBV30 TGTGCCTGGAGTTTACTCGCGGGGATCACCGGGGAGCTGTTTTTT CAWSLLAGITGELFF
many TRBJ2-6 - TRBV7-8 TGTGCCAGCACACAACAAAGGGGACGATTCCGGGCCAACGTCCTGACTTTC CASTQQRGRFRANVLTF
- TRBJ2-2 - TRBV29-1 TGCAGCGTTGAGGACGCCGGGGAGCTGTTTTTT CSVEDAGELFF
many TRBJ2-5 - TRBV13 TGTGCCAGCAGCACCCGGTTTGCAGGGGTAGAGACCCAGTACTTC CASSTRFAGVETQYF
many TRBJ1-5 - TRBV4-1 TGCGCCAGCAGCCAAGAGACCCGGGGCGCGGCCCAGCATTTT CASSQETRGAAQHF
many TRBJ2-2 - TRBV19 TGTGCCAGTACTTTGATGGCGGGCACCGGGGAGCTGTTTTTT CASTLMAGTGELFF
many TRBJ1-1 TRBD1 TRBV28 TGTGCCAGCAGTTTACCGGGACAGACTTTGAACACTGAAGCTTTCTTT CASSLPGQTLNTEAFF
- TRBJ2-1 TRBD2 TRBV7-3 TGTGCCAGCAGCCCTAGCGGCCCCAACAATGAGCAGTTCTTC CASSPSGPNNEQFF
- TRBJ1-1 - TRBV28 TGTGCCAGCAGGGTCGAACCACAGGGTAACACTGAAGCTTTCTTT CASRVEPQGNTEAFF
many TRBJ2-7 TRBD1 TRBV5-8 TGTGCCAGCAGCTTGGCAGGGGGCGGACCCTACGAGCAGTACTTC CASSLAGGGPYEQYF
many TRBJ2-1 - TRBV5-1 TGCGCCAGCAGCTTGCAAGGGGACACACACAATGAGCAGTTCTTC CASSLQGDTHNEQFF
many TRBJ2-1 TRBD1 TRBV19 TGTGCCAGTAGTCTCGGAAATCCGGGACAGCCACACAATGAGCAGTTCTTC CASSLGNPGQPHNEQFF
many TRBJ2-1 TRBD1 TRBV18 TGTGCCAGCTCGCTCGGGACAGACAATGAGCAGTTCTTC CASSLGTDNEQFF
many TRBJ2-5 - TRBV5-1 TGCGCCAGCAGCCTCACAGGGGAGACCCAGTACTTC CASSLTGETQYF
many TRBJ1-1 TRBD1 TRBV6-1 TGTGCCAGCAGTGAAGACAGGGGTATGAACACTGAAGCTTTCTTT CASSEDRGMNTEAFF
many TRBJ2-2 TRBD2 TRBV9 TGTGCCAGCAGCGCTAGCGGGGGGGCCTACACCGGGGAGCTGTTTTTT CASSASGGAYTGELFF